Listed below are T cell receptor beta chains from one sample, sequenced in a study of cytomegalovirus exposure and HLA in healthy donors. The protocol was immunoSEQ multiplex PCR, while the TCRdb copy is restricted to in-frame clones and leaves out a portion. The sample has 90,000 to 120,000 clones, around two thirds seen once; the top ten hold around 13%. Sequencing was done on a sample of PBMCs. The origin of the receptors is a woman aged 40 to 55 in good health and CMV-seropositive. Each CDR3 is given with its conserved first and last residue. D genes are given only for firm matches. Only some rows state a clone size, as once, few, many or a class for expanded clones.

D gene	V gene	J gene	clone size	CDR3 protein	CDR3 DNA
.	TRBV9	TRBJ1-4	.	CASSVGGTNEKLFF	TGTGCCAGCAGCGTAGGAGGGACTAATGAAAAACTGTTTTTT
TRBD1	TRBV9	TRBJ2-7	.	CASSGRGTGGFYEQYF	TGTGCCAGCAGCGGAAGAGGGACAGGGGGTTTCTACGAGCAGTACTTC
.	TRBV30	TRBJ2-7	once	CAWTRQGLGEQYF	TGTGCCTGGACCAGGCAGGGGTTAGGTGAGCAGTACTTC
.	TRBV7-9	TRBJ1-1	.	CASSPNPVNTEAFF	TGTGCCAGCAGCCCGAATCCAGTGAACACTGAAGCTTTCTTT
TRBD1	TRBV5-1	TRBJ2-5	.	CASRFDRAETQYF	TGCGCCAGCAGGTTCGACAGGGCGGAGACCCAGTACTTC
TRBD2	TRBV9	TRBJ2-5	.	CASSDGRTETQYF	TGTGCCAGCAGCGACGGGAGGACCGAGACCCAGTACTTC
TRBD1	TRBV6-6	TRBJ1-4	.	CASSYRGHEKLFF	TGTGCCAGCAGTTACAGGGGGCATGAAAAACTGTTTTTT
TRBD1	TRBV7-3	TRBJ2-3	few	CASSLDRTSTDTQYF	TGTGCCAGCAGCTTGGACAGGACTAGCACAGATACGCAGTATTTT
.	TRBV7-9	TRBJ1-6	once	CASSLVSSPDNSPLHF	TGTGCCAGCAGCTTAGTGTCTTCCCCAGATAATTCACCCCTCCACTTT
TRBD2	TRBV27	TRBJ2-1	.	CASSLPSGEHNEQFF	TGTGCCAGCAGTTTACCTAGCGGGGAACACAATGAGCAGTTCTTC
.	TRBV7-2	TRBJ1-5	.	CASSFDSGPQHF	TGTGCCAGCAGCTTCGATTCAGGCCCCCAGCATTTT